The 22 T cell receptor beta chains reported below all come from one sample, sequenced in a study of shared clonotypes between healthy human individuals. CD45RO-negative CD8 cells positively selected for CCR7 made up the naive population, which excluded terminally differentiated effector memory CD45RA+ cells. This table comes from immunoSEQ multiplex PCR, and its TCRdb copy is limited to in-frame clones, with some not included. This sample carries some 2,100,000 clones, 85% to 95% of them seen once, and the ten largest clones take under 2%. Sequencing was performed on naive CD8+ T cells from PBMCs. These receptors all come from a man aged 18 to 35 in good health. Some clones in this sample may be carry-over from other donors' samples.

This chain joins TRBV19 and TRBJ2-2; D is uncertain. CDR3 length equals 14 residues. The V gene's germline CDR1 is LNHDA and CDR2 SQIVND (reference sequence). V was pared by 1 base and J by 4 bases, with 7 bases between. CDR3 in amino acids: CASSIGWSTGELFF. The CDR3 region has the DNA TGTGCCAGTAGTATAGGTTGGAGCACCGGGGAGCTGTTTTTT. Full variable domain (missing parts from reference TRBV19 and TRBJ2-2): DGGITQSPKYLFRKEGQNVTLSCEQNLNHDAMYWYRQDPGQGLRLIYYSQIVNDFQKGDIAEGYSVSREKKESFPLTVTSAQKNPTAFYLCASSIGWSTGELFFGEGSRLTVL.

This clone occurred once. This sequence joins TRBV4-1 and TRBJ2-7; TRBD2 matches at 7 bases. Germline CDR1 MGHRA, CDR2 YSYEKL. J gave up 4 bases and V 1 base, and 4 bases lay outside the gene matches. The CDR3 runs 14 residues. The DNA for the CDR3 is TGCGCCAGCAGCCAAGGGGCGGGAGATTACGAGCAGTACTTC. Translating it yields CASSQGAGDYEQYF.

Details on this clone: In the same sample, other DNA sequences code for this CDR3. V usage is TRBV7-2 and J usage is TRBJ2-7, with D unresolved. The CDR3 is 12 residues long. Trimming removed 2 bases from V and 3 bases from J, with 5 bases in between. Germline CDR1 and CDR2: SGHTA and FQGNSA. The CDR3 nucleotides read TGTGCCAGCAGCTTAACAAGCTACGAGCAGTACTTC. Translated: CASSLTSYEQYF.

In nucleotides, the CDR3 is TGTGCCAGCAGTTTAAGGGGACACTCCGACACCGGGGAGCTGTTTTTT. This gives the protein CASSLRGHSDTGELFF. This chain joins TRBV27 and TRBJ2-2, with a tentative D call TRBD1 (6 bases). CDR1 and CDR2 (germline): MNHEY, SMNVEV (reference sequence). The V end lost 2 bases, the J end lost 3 bases, and 13 bases lay between the germline ends. The CDR3 consists of 16 residues.

V usage is TRBV7-5 and J usage is TRBJ1-3. TRBV7-5 corresponds to a pseudogene. The CDR3 has 17 amino acids. The CDR3 region is CVRSLRTTDPAGNTIYF. In DNA form, the CDR3 reads TGTGTCAGAAGCTTACGTACGACCGACCCTGCTGGAAACACCATATATTTT.

The rearrangement links TRBV28 to TRBJ2-7; D not certain. This CDR3 has 14 residues. CDR1 and CDR2 from the germline V gene are MDHEN and SYDVKM. V was trimmed by 5 bases and J by 0 bases, leaving 11 bases between them. The CDR3 sequence: CASSITVNSYEQYF. CDR3 DNA: TGTGCCAGCAGTATAACAGTGAACTCCTACGAGCAGTACTTC. Complete variable domain (other parts from reference TRBV28 and TRBJ2-7): DVKVTQSSRYLVKRTGEKVFLECVQDMDHENMFWYRQDPGLGLRLIYFSYDVKMKEKGDIPEGYSVSREKKERFSLILESASTNQTSMYLCASSITVNSYEQYFGPGTRLTVT.

V and J are TRBV5-6 and TRBJ1-3, with D unresolved. Germline V gene data show CDR1 as SGHDT and CDR2 as YYEEEE. V dropped 0 bases and J dropped 3 bases, with 7 bases sitting between them. This CDR3 is 14 amino acids long. CDR3 region: CASSLGRNGNTIYF. DNA for the CDR3: TGTGCCAGCAGCTTGGGGCGGAATGGAAACACCATATATTTT.

The V and J genes are TRBV10-3 and TRBJ2-7; D possibly corresponds to TRBD1 (5 bases). In germline, CDR1 is ENHRY, CDR2 SYGVKD. This CDR3 is 16 amino acids long. V gave up 2 bases and J gave up 6 bases, with 20 bases separating them. The CDR3 loop reads CAISEPSQVGYREQYF. The DNA for the CDR3 is TGTGCCATCAGTGAGCCTTCACAGGTCGGATATCGCGAGCAGTACTTC.

This chain joins TRBV4-1 and TRBJ1-1; 7 bases agree with TRBD1. V shed 1 base and J 1 base; nucleotides not matched to a gene: 3. CDR3 length: 15 residues. From germline, CDR1 is MGHRA and CDR2 YSYEKL. CDR3 sequence reads: CASSQVTGKNTEAFF. Here the CDR3 DNA reads TGCGCCAGCAGCCAAGTGACAGGGAAGAACACTGAAGCTTTCTTT.

In DNA, the CDR3 is TGTGCCAGCAGCTTGCACAGGGCGTCGGGAAACACCATATATTTT. Encoded protein: CASSLHRASGNTIYF. This chain uses TRBV5-5 with TRBJ1-3; TRBD1 might be the D (6 bases). This CDR3 region has 15 residues. Trimming cost V 1 base and J 4 bases, with 12 bases left between them. The germline gives CDR1 SGHKS, CDR2 YYEKEE (reference sequence).

Written as DNA, the CDR3 is TGTGCCAGCAGCTATACGGGTCCTGCCTACGAGCAGTACTTC. This gives the protein CASSYTGPAYEQYF. V gene TRBV7-8 combines with J gene TRBJ2-7, with D unresolved. V was cut by 4 bases and J by 2 bases, with 12 bases left in between. The CDR3 runs to 14 residues. Germline lookup yields CDR1 SGHVS and CDR2 FQNEAQ.

In DNA, the CDR3 is TGCGCCAGCAGCTTGCAGGGTTTCGGCTACACCTTC. It codes for CASSLQGFGYTF. The chain is built from TRBV5-1 and TRBJ1-2; possibly TRBD1 for D (5 bases). This CDR3 is 12 amino acids long. Trimming pared 1 base from V and 8 bases from J, leaving 9 bases between. Germline CDR1 and CDR2: SGHRS and YFSETQ.

This clone has more than one count but fewer than ten. V usage is TRBV30 and J usage is TRBJ1-1; D call uncertain. The germline gives CDR1 GTSNPN, CDR2 SVGIG (reference sequence). V lost 5 bases and J lost 5, with 18 bases in between. This CDR3 is built from 14 residues. CDR3 nucleotides: TGTGCCTGGCTAGGAAACCTGAAGAGGACTGAAGCTTTCTTT. Translating it yields CAWLGNLKRTEAFF.

The CDR3 sequence: CASSSQLTSGRTGELFF. Written as DNA, the CDR3 is TGTGCCAGCAGCTCCCAGCTGACTAGCGGGAGGACCGGGGAGCTGTTTTTT. The genes are TRBV11-1 and TRBJ2-2; TRBD2 agrees at 13 bases. The CDR3 covers 17 residues. Germline V gene sequence: CDR1 SGHAT, CDR2 FQDESV (reference sequence). J was trimmed by 5 bases and V by 4 bases; bases with no gene match: 7.

The count of this clone is one. The chain has TRBV4-1 and TRBJ2-7, with TRBD1 matching 9 bases. V was pared by 4 bases and J by 5 bases, with 9 bases of the junction left unmatched. The CDR3 consists of 15 residues. Germline-derived CDR1 and CDR2 are MGHRA and YSYEKL. The CDR3, as DNA: TGCGCCAGCAGCCCCACCCCCGGGACAGGGAACGAGCAGTACTTC. Its translation is CASSPTPGTGNEQYF.

The rearrangement links TRBV7-9 to TRBJ1-5; the D gene is possibly TRBD1 (6 bases). Trimming shortened V by 4 bases and J by 0 bases, and 19 bases separated the two germline ends. The germline gives CDR1 SEHNR, CDR2 FQNEAQ (reference sequence). This CDR3 has 18 amino acids. This CDR3 reads CASSSSWVGADSNQPQHF. CDR3 DNA sequence: TGTGCCAGCAGCTCCTCGTGGGTGGGGGCCGATAGCAATCAGCCCCAGCATTTT.

This sequence joins TRBV4-1 and TRBJ2-5; 10 bases fit TRBD2. Germline values: CDR1 MGHRA, CDR2 YSYEKL. The V segment lost 1 base and the J segment 8 bases; nucleotides outside the gene matches: 13. This CDR3 has 17 residues. The CDR3: CASSQARSTSGWATQYF. The CDR3 region has the DNA TGCGCCAGCAGCCAAGCACGGTCGACTAGCGGGTGGGCTACCCAGTACTTC.

The J gene is TRBJ2-1, the V gene TRBV7-8, with no clear D. This CDR3 comprises 12 residues. V shed 1 base and J shed 5 bases, with 3 bases lying between them. Germline CDR1 SGHVS, CDR2 FQNEAQ. The CDR3: CASSLVDNEQFF. CDR3 coding DNA: TGTGCCAGCAGCTTAGTCGACAATGAGCAGTTCTTC.

V and J are TRBV19 and TRBJ1-5, with D tentatively TRBD1 (5 bases). The CDR3 loop spans 14 amino acids. V lost 5 bases and J 7 bases, leaving 15 bases between the germline ends. The germline CDR1 and CDR2 sequences are LNHDA and SQIVND (reference sequence). The CDR3 sequence: CASSQRGGWQPQHF. The CDR3 DNA reads as TGTGCCAGTAGTCAGCGGGGCGGTTGGCAGCCCCAGCATTTT.

The chain couples TRBV7-9 to TRBJ1-4; 10 bases agree with TRBD1. CDR3 length equals 15 residues. V was pared by 5 bases and J by 8 bases, with 8 bases of the junction left unmatched. Per the germline V gene, CDR1 is SEHNR and CDR2 is FQNEAQ (reference sequence). The CDR3 sequence: CASSIRDRGGEKLFF. CDR3 DNA: TGTGCCAGCAGCATCCGGGACAGGGGTGGCGAAAAACTGTTTTTT.

This clone was counted a single time. V is TRBV5-6 and J is TRBJ1-2; a possible D gene is TRBD1 (6 bases). The CDR3 is made up of 16 amino acids. Trimming left V 6 bases short and J 4 bases short, with 22 bases between. Germline-derived CDR1 and CDR2 are SGHDT and YYEEEE. The CDR3, as DNA: TGTGCCAGCATCCTTGGGGGCGAGAGTTCTATCTATGGCTACACCTTC. Protein: CASILGGESSIYGYTF.

V gene TRBV28 combines with J gene TRBJ1-1; no firm D call. V shed 3 bases and J shed 8 bases, with 7 bases lying between them. CDR3 length: 11 amino acids. Germline CDR1 is MDHEN and CDR2 is SYDVKM. CDR3 in amino acids: CASSFMAEAFF. The CDR3 region has the DNA TGTGCCAGCAGTTTCATGGCCGAAGCTTTCTTT.